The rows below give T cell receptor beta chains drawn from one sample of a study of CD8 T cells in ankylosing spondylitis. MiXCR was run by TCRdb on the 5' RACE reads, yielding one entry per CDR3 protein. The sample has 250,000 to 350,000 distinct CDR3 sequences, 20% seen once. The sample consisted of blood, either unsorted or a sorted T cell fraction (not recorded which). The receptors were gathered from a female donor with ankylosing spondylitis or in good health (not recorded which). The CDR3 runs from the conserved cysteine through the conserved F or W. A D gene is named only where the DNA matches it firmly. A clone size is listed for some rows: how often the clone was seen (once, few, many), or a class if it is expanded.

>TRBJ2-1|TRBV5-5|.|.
CASSYPDFNEQFF
TGTGCCAGCAGCTACCCGGATTTCAATGAGCAGTTCTTC
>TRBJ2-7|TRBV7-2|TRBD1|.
CASSQRDRGAYEQYF
TGTGCCAGCAGCCAGCGGGACAGGGGGGCCTACGAGCAGTACTTC
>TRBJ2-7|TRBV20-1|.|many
CSAGSQQEQYF
TGCAGTGCTGGGTCCCAGCAGGAGCAGTACTTC
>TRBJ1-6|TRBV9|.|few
CASSERMEGSPLHF
TGTGCCAGCAGCGAGAGGATGGAAGGTTCACCCCTCCACTTT
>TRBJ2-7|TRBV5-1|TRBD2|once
CASSLSSGASEQYF
TGCGCCAGCAGCTTGTCTAGCGGAGCGAGTGAGCAGTACTTC
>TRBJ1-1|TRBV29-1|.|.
CSVGEGNTEAFF
TGCAGCGTTGGGGAGGGGAACACTGAAGCTTTCTTT
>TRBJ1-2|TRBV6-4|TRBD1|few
CASTPGQGGYGYTF
TGTGCCAGCACCCCGGGACAGGGGGGCTATGGCTACACCTTC
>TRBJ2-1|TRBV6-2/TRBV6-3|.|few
CASTQRAGRYNEQFF
TGTGCCAGCACCCAAAGGGCGGGAAGGTACAATGAGCAGTTCTTC
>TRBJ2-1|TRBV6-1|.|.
CAVRGSGDNEQFF
TGTGCCGTCCGGGGTAGCGGAGACAATGAGCAGTTCTTC
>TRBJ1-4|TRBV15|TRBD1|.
CATSRSSQGARGKLFF
TGTGCCACCAGCAGATCCTCACAGGGGGCGCGGGGAAAACTGTTTTTT
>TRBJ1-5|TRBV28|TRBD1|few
CASRGGGVQPQHF
TGTGCCAGCAGGGGAGGGGGCGTCCAGCCCCAGCATTTT
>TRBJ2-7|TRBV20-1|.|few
CSAFVESEQYF
TGCAGTGCTTTCGTAGAGAGCGAGCAGTACTTC
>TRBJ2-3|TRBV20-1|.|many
CRVDGGPTDTQYF
TGCAGGGTTGACGGGGGACCGACAGATACGCAGTATTTT
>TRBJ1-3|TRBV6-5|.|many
CASSYSYTSLGNTIYF
TGTGCCAGCAGTTACTCGTACACCAGTCTTGGAAACACCATATATTTT
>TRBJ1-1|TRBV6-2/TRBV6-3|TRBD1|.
CASSPDRGGYTEAFF
TGTGCCAGCAGCCCCGACAGGGGGGGGTACACTGAAGCTTTCTTT
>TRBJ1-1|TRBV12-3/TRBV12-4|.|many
CASSPQGYSTEAFF
TGTGCCAGCAGTCCCCAGGGTTATTCAACTGAAGCTTTCTTT
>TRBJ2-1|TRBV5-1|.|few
CASSLPHLDNEQFF
TGCGCCAGCAGCTTGCCCCACCTCGACAATGAGCAGTTCTTC
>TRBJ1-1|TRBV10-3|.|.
CAISDRLTEAFF
TGTGCCATCAGTGACCGACTCACTGAAGCTTTCTTT
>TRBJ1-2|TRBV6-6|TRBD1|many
CASTPQGARGYTF
TGTGCCAGCACTCCACAGGGGGCGCGTGGCTACACCTTC
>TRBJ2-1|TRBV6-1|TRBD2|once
CASTPRLAANYNEQFF
TGTGCCAGCACCCCACGACTAGCGGCCAACTACAATGAGCAGTTCTTC
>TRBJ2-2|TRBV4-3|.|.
CASSRGGTGELFF
TGCGCCAGCAGCCGAGGGGGCACCGGGGAGCTGTTTTTT
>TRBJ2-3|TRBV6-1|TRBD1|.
CASGWDRATDTQYF
TGTGCCAGCGGCTGGGACAGGGCGACAGATACGCAGTATTTT
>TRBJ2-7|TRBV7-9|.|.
CASTAGSYEQYF
TGTGCCAGCACCGCGGGGAGCTACGAGCAGTACTTC
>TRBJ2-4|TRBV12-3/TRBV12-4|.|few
CASSLLGTSLAKNIQYF
TGTGCCAGCAGTTTATTGGGGACTTCCTTAGCCAAAAACATTCAGTACTTC
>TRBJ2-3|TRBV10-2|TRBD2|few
CASSESDTWTSGGTDTQYF
TGCGCCAGCAGTGAGTCGGATACTTGGACTAGCGGAGGCACAGATACGCAGTATTTT
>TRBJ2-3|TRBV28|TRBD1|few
CASSLAGTGAPDTQYF
TGTGCCAGCAGTTTAGCCGGGACAGGGGCCCCAGATACGCAGTATTTT
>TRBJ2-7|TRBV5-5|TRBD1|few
CASSPEVARGRYEQYF
TGTGCCAGCAGCCCCGAAGTAGCCAGGGGGCGATACGAGCAGTACTTC
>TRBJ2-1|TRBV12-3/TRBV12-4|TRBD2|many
CASRKTSGILDEQFF
TGTGCCAGCAGAAAGACTAGCGGGATTCTCGATGAGCAGTTCTTC
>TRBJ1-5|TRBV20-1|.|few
CSARDSGPYSNQPQHF
TGCAGTGCTAGAGATTCGGGGCCGTATAGCAATCAGCCCCAGCATTTT
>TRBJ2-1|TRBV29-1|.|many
CSVVARWNEQFF
TGCAGCGTTGTGGCCCGATGGAATGAGCAGTTCTTC
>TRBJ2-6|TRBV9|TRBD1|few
CASSVGTGISGANVLTF
TGTGCCAGCAGCGTAGGGACAGGGATCTCTGGGGCCAACGTCCTGACTTTC
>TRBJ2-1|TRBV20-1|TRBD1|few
CSANKRDRGNEQFF
TGCAGTGCCAACAAACGGGACAGGGGGAATGAGCAGTTCTTC
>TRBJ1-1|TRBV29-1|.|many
CSVDRGRGTEAFF
TGCAGCGTTGATCGGGGGCGGGGAACTGAAGCTTTCTTT
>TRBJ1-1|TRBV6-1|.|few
CASIFTITNTEAFF
TGTGCCAGCATCTTCACTATAACCAACACTGAAGCTTTCTTT
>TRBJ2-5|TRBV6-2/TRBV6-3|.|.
CASSSVETQYF
TGTGCCAGCAGTTCGGTGGAGACCCAGTACTTC
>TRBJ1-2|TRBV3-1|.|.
CASSQDGGAPWGYTF
TGTGCCAGCAGCCAAGATGGTGGGGCCCCCTGGGGCTACACCTTC
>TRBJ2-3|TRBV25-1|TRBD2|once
CASSDASGVGDTQYF
TGTGCCAGCAGTGACGCTAGCGGTGTCGGGGATACGCAGTATTTT
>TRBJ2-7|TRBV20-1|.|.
CSARDPTRPPEQYF
TGCAGTGCTAGGGACCCGACTAGACCGCCGGAGCAGTACTTC
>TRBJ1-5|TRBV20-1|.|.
CSARERAGGGQPQHF
TGCAGTGCTAGAGAGAGGGCCGGTGGGGGACAGCCCCAGCATTTT
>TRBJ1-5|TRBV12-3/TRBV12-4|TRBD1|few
CASRRSGQGAVDGQPQHF
TGTGCCAGCAGGCGATCGGGACAGGGGGCCGTGGATGGGCAGCCCCAGCATTTT
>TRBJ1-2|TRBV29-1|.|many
CSVVWVDSDYTF
TGCAGCGTTGTGTGGGTAGATTCGGACTACACCTTC
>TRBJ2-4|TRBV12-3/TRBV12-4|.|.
CASGRDTLNIQYF
TGTGCCAGCGGTAGGGACACCCTAAACATTCAGTACTTC
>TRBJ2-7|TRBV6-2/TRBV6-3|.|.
CASSYSTDYEQYF
TGTGCCAGCAGTTACTCGACGGATTACGAGCAGTACTTC
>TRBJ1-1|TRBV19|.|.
CASSIEYQGPEAFF
TGTGCCAGTAGTATAGAATATCAGGGACCCGAAGCTTTCTTT
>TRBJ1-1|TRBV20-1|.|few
CSARRPGPMNTEAFF
TGCAGTGCTAGACGTCCGGGCCCCATGAACACTGAAGCTTTCTTT
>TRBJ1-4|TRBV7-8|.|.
CASSLLRVGEKLFF
TGTGCCAGCAGCTTATTGAGGGTTGGTGAAAAACTGTTTTTT
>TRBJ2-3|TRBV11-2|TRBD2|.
CASSLLAASGQSTDTQYF
TGTGCCAGCAGCTTACTCGCCGCTAGCGGGCAAAGCACAGATACGCAGTATTTT
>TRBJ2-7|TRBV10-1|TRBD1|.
CASSESAGGSEQYF
TGCGCCAGCAGTGAGTCGGCAGGGGGTAGCGAGCAGTACTTC
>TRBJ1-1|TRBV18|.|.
CASQSNPPRGTEAFF
TGTGCCAGCCAATCTAATCCCCCCCGGGGCACTGAAGCTTTCTTT
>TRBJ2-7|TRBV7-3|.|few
CASSLKGVTSSYEQYF
TGTGCCAGCAGCTTAAAGGGGGTGACTAGTTCCTACGAGCAGTACTTC
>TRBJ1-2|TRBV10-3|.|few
CAISEKDYGGYTF
TGTGCCATCAGTGAAAAGGATTATGGTGGCTACACCTTC
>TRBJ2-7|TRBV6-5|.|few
CASSYLTQGPREQYF
TGTGCCAGCAGTTACCTGACTCAGGGCCCTCGCGAGCAGTACTTC
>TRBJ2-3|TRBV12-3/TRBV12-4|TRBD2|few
CASSRRGLAGVPDTQYF
TGTGCCAGCAGTCGAAGAGGACTAGCGGGAGTACCAGATACGCAGTATTTT